Described below is a single T cell receptor (beta chain) sequence and its context. Its recognized antigen is unknown. No base-level quality is on record; no much larger clone is a single base apart. The data belong to a study of CD8 T cells in ankylosing spondylitis (dated by TCRdb to between 2016 and 2019). With regard to the full study: The study set out to find disease-linked TCR variants by profiling T cell receptor beta repertoires in ankylosing spondylitis patients and healthy donors. The full study cohort was made up of about 25 ankylosing spondylitis patients and some 100 healthy donors. Peripheral blood was sampled, and synovial fluid was additionally collected from ankylosing spondylitis patients.

Sequencing relied on an Illumina HiSeq 2500. TCR beta libraries were prepared by quantitative 5'-RACE with molecular barcodes. The published analysis was carried out like this. To identify disease-linked TCR variants, a new computational method was used, one built on a probabilistic model of VDJ rearrangement. TCRdb itself trimmed the public reads at Q25 with fastp, ran MiXCR and retained productive beta chains. Each CDR3 protein gets just one entry, which takes the most common genes and DNA from the rows behind it. The V and J calls reflect TCRdb's pipeline rather than the authors' work. The sample table records a few hundred thousand distinct CDR3 sequences; under 20% of these occur just once. The top ten clonotypes cover 1% of the sample. From the cysteine through the phenylalanine, the CDR3 covers 15 amino acids. Just CDR3 DNA is preserved here, 45 bases in frame from base 1. The germline ends are 12 bases apart after V is trimmed by 0 bases and J by 4 bases. Reading the germline V gene gives CDR1 MGHRA and CDR2 YSYEKL.

What the authors observed across the whole study: Some motif variants had previously been reported in the synovial fluid and blood of reactive arthritis patients, which suggests shared mechanisms of disease initiation. The disease-linked clones showed a CD8+ phenotype and occurred at relatively low frequencies in peripheral blood. A TCR beta motif made up of 7 to 9 highly homologous amino acid variants appeared to be characteristic of blood from ankylosing spondylitis patients. The disease-linked clones were reported as significantly enriched in matched synovial fluid samples from ankylosing spondylitis patients.

The specimen sequenced was blood, either unsorted or a sorted T cell fraction (not recorded which). The source is a male donor with ankylosing spondylitis. This receptor chain uses TRBV4-1 and TRBJ1-1; there is no confident call for the D gene. This receptor carries the CDR3 CASSQDQSWGTEAFF. The nucleotides are TGCGCCAGCAGCCAAGATCAGTCCTGGGGCACTGAAGCTTTCTTT.